These 25 T cell receptor beta chains were sequenced from one sample in a study of CD8 T cells in ankylosing spondylitis. TCRdb reanalysed the 5' RACE reads using MiXCR and keeps one entry per CDR3 protein. The repertoire holds 200,000 to 250,000 distinct CDR3 sequences, with 10% as singletons. The sample comprised blood, either unsorted or a sorted T cell fraction (not recorded which). The origin of the receptors is a male donor with ankylosing spondylitis or in good health (not recorded which).

The gene calls are TRBV30 and TRBJ1-2; 7 nucleotides match TRBD1. This CDR3 has 12 amino acids. Germline CDR1 reads GTSNPN; CDR2 reads SVGIG (reference sequence). J lost 8 bases, V lost 3 bases, and 6 bases had no gene match. DNA of the CDR3: TGTGCCTGGAGACAAGCAGGGGGAGGCTACACCTTC. Protein product: CAWRQAGGGYTF.

This clonotype was counted many times. The rearrangement links TRBV20-1 to TRBJ1-1; D remains unclear. CDR1 is DFQATT and CDR2 is SNEGSKA in the germline V gene (reference sequence). The CDR3 extends over 11 amino acids. V was cut by 5 bases and J by 7 bases, with 11 bases left in between. The CDR3 here is CSAGDMIEAFF. In DNA form, the CDR3 reads TGCAGTGCTGGTGACATGATTGAAGCTTTCTTT.

This clonotype has more than one count but fewer than ten. The V call is TRBV25-1, the J call TRBJ1-1; 7 nucleotides line up with TRBD1. The CDR3 totals 14 residues. The germline V gene has CDR1 MGHDK and CDR2 SYGVNS. With 3 bases clipped from V and 0 bases from J, the junction kept 1 base outside the gene matches. Written as DNA, the CDR3 is TGTGCCAGCAGTGAGACAGGGATGAACACTGAAGCTTTCTTT. Encoded protein: CASSETGMNTEAFF.

This clonotype has ten or more counts. The V and J genes are TRBV5-1 and TRBJ1-1; D may be TRBD1 (6 bases). The V end was cut by 5 bases, the J end by 7 bases, with 21 bases between. The CDR3 loop spans 15 amino acids. Germline assignment: CDR1 SGHRS and CDR2 YFSETQ. CDR3 loop: CASSVGGANYIEAFF. CDR3 nucleotides: TGCGCCAGCAGTGTGGGGGGCGCCAATTATATTGAAGCTTTCTTT.

The chain is built from TRBV4-1 and TRBJ2-6; no clear D gene. Germline V gene lookup returns CDR1 MGHRA and CDR2 YSYEKL. The CDR3 is 16 residues long. V lost 1 base and J lost 4, with 11 bases in between. The CDR3 DNA is TGCGCCAGCAGCCAAGGCGATTGGTCAGGGGCCAACGTCCTGACTTTC. This sequence encodes CASSQGDWSGANVLTF.

This clonotype was seen only a few times. This sequence joins TRBV5-6 and TRBJ1-1; D gene ambiguous. CDR3 length: 14 amino acids. Germline V gene data show CDR1 as SGHDT and CDR2 as YYEEEE. V shed 0 bases and J shed 10 bases, with 16 bases lying between them. The CDR3, as DNA: TGTGCCAGCAGCTTGGGTGGCAGGCTGTCGTTAGCTTTCTTT. Encoded protein: CASSLGGRLSLAFF.

This clonotype was detected ten times or more. J is TRBJ2-1 and V is TRBV20-1; D is perhaps TRBD1 or TRBD2 (5 bases each). CDR1 and CDR2 from the germline V gene are DFQATT and SNEGSKA (reference sequence). The ends were cut back, 3 bases at V and 0 bases at J, with 21 bases in the middle. CDR3 size: 18 residues. The CDR3 is CSARSALGGDLSYNEQFF. The CDR3 bases are TGCAGTGCTAGGAGCGCCCTTGGGGGAGACCTCTCCTACAATGAGCAGTTCTTC.

This clonotype occurred many times. The gene calls are TRBV20-1 and TRBJ1-2; unclear D gene. Per germline, CDR1 DFQATT and CDR2 SNEGSKA (reference sequence). V gave up 3 bases and J gave up 2 bases, with 10 bases separating them. The CDR3 totals 13 residues. The CDR3 sequence: CSASSKGNYGYTF. The CDR3 DNA reads as TGCAGTGCTAGCAGCAAAGGGAACTATGGCTACACCTTC.

The rearrangement joins TRBV10-3 to TRBJ2-5; D uncertain. The CDR3 totals 13 residues. The germline CDR1 and CDR2 sequences are ENHRY and SYGVKD. V was shortened by 6 bases and J by 1 base, with 9 bases between the two germline ends. The CDR3 protein is CAISGRAQETQYF. The CDR3 DNA is TGTGCCATCAGCGGAAGGGCCCAAGAGACCCAGTACTTC.

This clonotype was detected many times. The chain links TRBV29-1 to TRBJ1-2; the D is unclear. The CDR3 loop spans 11 amino acids. V shed 0 bases and J shed 12 bases, with 11 bases lying between them. The V gene's germline CDR1 is SQVTM and CDR2 ANQGSEA. The CDR3 region has the DNA TGCAGCGTTGAAGAAGGACCGGCAAACACCTTC. Translated: CSVEEGPANTF.

In this sample, this clonotype turned up many times. The V call is TRBV7-9, the J call TRBJ2-1; the D call may be TRBD1 or TRBD2 (5 bases each). Germline CDR1 reads SEHNR; CDR2 reads FQNEAQ (reference sequence). The V and J ends lost 2 bases and 7 bases respectively, with 12 bases between them. The CDR3 spans 14 residues. The CDR3 spells CASSLRDPANEQFF. Written as DNA, the CDR3 is TGTGCCAGCAGCTTAAGGGACCCCGCAAATGAGCAGTTCTTC. Looking up the rest from reference TRBV7-9 and TRBJ2-1 gives the full variable domain: DTGVSQNPRHKITKRGQNVTFRCDPISEHNRLYWYRQTLGQGPEFLTYFQNEAQLEKSRLLSDRFSAERPKGSFSTLEIQRTEQGDSAMYLCASSLRDPANEQFFGPGTRLTVL.

A few counts support this clonotype. The CDR3 DNA follows: TGTGCCACCAAGGCCGAAAGCGGCACAGATACGCAGTATTTT. It codes for CATKAESGTDTQYF. The J gene is TRBJ2-3, the V gene TRBV2; unclear D gene. The CDR3 runs to 14 residues. With 10 bases removed from V and 1 base from J, the gap between germline ends came to 15 bases. Looked up from germline, CDR1 is SNHLY and CDR2 is FYNNEI.

In this sample, this clonotype turned up many times. V gene TRBV20-1 combines with J gene TRBJ2-1; 11 positions agree with TRBD2. This CDR3 spans 13 amino acids. In germline, CDR1 is DFQATT, CDR2 SNEGSKA (reference sequence). Trimming removed 5 bases from V and 8 bases from J; junction bases left unmatched: 5. The CDR3 here is CSACRLAGHEQFF. As DNA, the CDR3 is TGCAGTGCTTGTAGACTAGCGGGGCATGAGCAGTTCTTC.

This clonotype was recorded a few times. The V and J genes are TRBV29-1 and TRBJ2-1, with D tentatively TRBD2 (6 bases). Germline V gene data show CDR1 as SQVTM and CDR2 as ANQGSEA. V was cut by 6 bases and J by 2 bases, with 17 bases left in between. CDR3 length: 15 residues. The CDR3 is CSVGPRLDAYNEQFF. For the CDR3, the DNA is TGCAGCGTGGGACCCAGACTAGACGCCTACAATGAGCAGTTCTTC.

Only a few counts were recorded for this clonotype. The chain combines TRBV6-2 or TRBV6-3 with TRBJ2-5; D is possibly TRBD1 or TRBD2 (5 bases each). CDR3 length: 13 amino acids. Trimming stripped 6 bases from V and 5 bases from J, with 13 bases between. Germline loops: CDR1 MNHEY, CDR2 SVGEGT. CDR3 region: CASSPGTWETQYF. The DNA for the CDR3 is TGTGCCAGCAGCCCCGGGACGTGGGAGACCCAGTACTTC.

This clonotype was seen repeatedly, ten times or more. The rearrangement uses TRBV20-1 and TRBJ1-1; no reliable D call. The ends were cut back, 1 base at V and 5 bases at J, with 11 bases in the middle. Germline V lookup: CDR1 DFQATT, CDR2 SNEGSKA (reference sequence). The CDR3 consists of 13 residues. Here the CDR3 reads CSARVPGVTEAFF. The CDR3 DNA reads as TGCAGTGCTAGAGTCCCCGGGGTTACTGAAGCTTTCTTT.

As for this clonotype: Sequence at one end of the junction differs from germline and may be a read error. This sequence joins TRBV3-1 and TRBJ2-5, with 15 positions matching TRBD2. Germline V CDR1 and CDR2: LGHDT, YNNKEL (reference sequence). CDR3 length equals 18 residues. The CDR3 nucleotides are TGTGTCAGCAGCCCAACTGGACTAGCGGGAGGGCCGGGAAAGACCCAGTACTTC. This encodes CVSSPTGLAGGPGKTQYF.

This clonotype was seen many times. The rearrangement joins TRBV7-7 to TRBJ2-3; D remains unclear. Germline CDR1 reads SSHAT; CDR2 reads FNYEAQ (reference sequence). V was cut by 7 bases and J by 0 bases, with 8 bases left in between. This CDR3 spans 13 amino acids. For the CDR3, the DNA is TGTGCCAGCACCCCCCCCAGCACAGATACGCAGTATTTT. This encodes CASTPPSTDTQYF.

The V and J genes are TRBV7-6 and TRBJ1-1, with a weak D call TRBD1 (6 bases). Trimming left V 5 bases short and J 5 bases short, with 15 bases between. The CDR3 spans 14 residues. The germline V gene encodes CDR1 SGHVS and CDR2 FNYEAQ. CDR3 sequence (DNA): TGTGCCAGCAGCCCGGGCAGGGGATATACTGAAGCTTTCTTT. Translating it yields CASSPGRGYTEAFF. The full variable domain, completed using reference TRBV7-6 and TRBJ1-1, is GAGVSQSPRYKVTKRGQDVALRCDPISGHVSLYWYRQALGQGPEFLTYFNYEAQQDKSGLPNDRFSAERPEGSISTLTIQRTEQRDSAMYRCASSPGRGYTEAFFGQGTRLTVV.

This clonotype was detected a few times. V usage is TRBV2 and J usage is TRBJ2-1; tentative D call: TRBD2 (5 bases). The CDR3 runs to 12 residues. Germline CDR1 reads SNHLY; CDR2 reads FYNNEI. The V gene lost 10 bases and the J gene lost 6 bases, with 13 bases spanning the gap. The CDR3 nucleotides are TGTGCCACCATGCTGGAGGTCAATGAGCAGTTCTTC. As protein: CATMLEVNEQFF. Supplemented by reference TRBV2 and TRBJ2-1, the full variable domain reads EPEVTQTPSHQVTQMGQEVILRCVPISNHLYFYWYRQILGQKVEFLVSFYNNEISEKSEIFDDQFSVERPDGSNFTLKIRSTKLEDSAMYFCATMLEVNEQFFGPGTRLTVL.

V usage is TRBV5-1 and J usage is TRBJ2-1; TRBD2 is a possible D gene (6 bases). The CDR3 length is 16 residues. The germline V and J ends were trimmed by 5 bases and 12 bases, with 27 bases remaining between them. CDR1 is SGHRS and CDR2 is YFSETQ in the germline V gene. CDR3 DNA sequence: TGCGCCAGCAGAGAAAGTAAAAGTGCGGGGAACCATGGGCAGTTCTTC. It encodes CASRESKSAGNHGQFF.

This clonotype occurred many times. The chain employs TRBV7-9 and TRBJ1-1; D unclear. Trimming took off 5 bases at V and 1 base at J, with 8 bases between the two ends. Germline V gives CDR1 SEHNR, CDR2 FQNEAQ (reference sequence). The CDR3 is made up of 13 amino acids. In nucleotides, the CDR3 is TGTGCCAGCAGCCTCACCAGGAACACTGAAGCTTTCTTT. Amino acid sequence: CASSLTRNTEAFF.

This clonotype came up many times. V usage is TRBV3-1 and J usage is TRBJ2-7; tentative D call: TRBD2 (6 bases). Germline CDR1 reads LGHDT; CDR2 reads YNNKEL (reference sequence). The CDR3 runs 13 residues. Trimming took off 4 bases at V and 3 bases at J, with 10 bases between the two ends. The CDR3 DNA follows: TGTGCCAGCAGCCGGGACTTCGGCTACGAGCAGTACTTC. Protein: CASSRDFGYEQYF.

This clonotype appeared a few times. Relative to the germline gene, one junction end is altered; a read error may explain this. The V and J genes are TRBV20-1 and TRBJ2-7; 8 bases match TRBD2. This CDR3 spans 17 amino acids. Germline CDR1 DFQATT, CDR2 SNEGSKA (reference sequence). Written as DNA, the CDR3 is TGCTGTGCTAGAGGTCCTCTTCGCGGGGGGCTCACCTACGAGCAGTACTTC. As protein: CCARGPLRGGLTYEQYF.

This clonotype was seen at least ten times. Being one base from a much bigger clone, this may be a read error. The chain joins TRBV5-1 to TRBJ2-2, with D unresolved. The CDR3 is 11 residues long. From germline, CDR1 is SGHRS and CDR2 YFSETQ. The germline V and J ends were trimmed by 4 bases and 5 bases, with 3 bases remaining between them. CDR3 loop: CASSVTGELFF. The CDR3 DNA sequence: TGCGCCAGCAGCGTGACCGGGGAGCTGTTTTTT.